Given below is one TCR beta chain in context. Its antigen is not identified. Every individual CD8+ T cell subset underwent sorting in triplicate at around 300,000 cells apiece. The germline gives CDR1 SGHTA, CDR2 FQGTGA. This CDR3 contains 13 residues. The data originate from a study of CXCR3-negative and CXCR3-positive naive CD8 T cells. About the research overall: There were approximately 150 million TRB reads altogether, and each library had about 1.5 +/- 0.3 million of them.

Study outcomes and limitations: CXCR3-negative and CXCR3-positive naive cells shared comparable TRBV-TRBJ usage, but memory cells did not. Whereas both naive subsets had comparably high diversity, memory CD8+ cells had much lower diversity.

In preparing the TRB cDNA libraries, 5' RACE with UMI labels was used. Reanalyzing the 5' RACE reads, TCRdb keeps one entry per CDR3 protein, without DNA. This sample lists tens of thousands of distinct CDR3 sequences; its ten largest clones have roughly 14%. The receptor was isolated from a human donor in good health. Some clones in this sample may be carry-over from other donors' samples. The V gene is TRBV7-3, the J gene TRBJ2-1; absent DNA, TCRdb's TRBD1 call cannot be checked. The sample was memory CD8+ T cells from blood. The CDR3 sequence: CASSSGFSYEQFF.